This T cell receptor (beta chain) was identified during a study of blood T cell repertoires in COVID-19. Clones were sequenced by immunoSEQ multiplex PCR, and TCRdb holds only the in-frame ones, with some missing. The data contain around 150,000 clones, around 85% of them singletons. CDR3 length: 16 amino acids. V gave up 8 bases and J gave up 5 bases; unmatched junction bases: 17. The rearrangement joins TRBV23-1 to TRBJ1-1; 7 nucleotides align to TRBD1. TRBV23-1 counts as an open reading frame of uncertain function. The sequenced sample was peripheral blood. This receptor was taken from a man between 65 and 79 years old with acute or convalescent COVID-19. CDR3 in DNA: TGCGCCAGCGGGCGACAGGGAAAATCTCCCTATACTGAAGCTTTCTTT. Translating gives CASGRQGKSPYTEAFF.